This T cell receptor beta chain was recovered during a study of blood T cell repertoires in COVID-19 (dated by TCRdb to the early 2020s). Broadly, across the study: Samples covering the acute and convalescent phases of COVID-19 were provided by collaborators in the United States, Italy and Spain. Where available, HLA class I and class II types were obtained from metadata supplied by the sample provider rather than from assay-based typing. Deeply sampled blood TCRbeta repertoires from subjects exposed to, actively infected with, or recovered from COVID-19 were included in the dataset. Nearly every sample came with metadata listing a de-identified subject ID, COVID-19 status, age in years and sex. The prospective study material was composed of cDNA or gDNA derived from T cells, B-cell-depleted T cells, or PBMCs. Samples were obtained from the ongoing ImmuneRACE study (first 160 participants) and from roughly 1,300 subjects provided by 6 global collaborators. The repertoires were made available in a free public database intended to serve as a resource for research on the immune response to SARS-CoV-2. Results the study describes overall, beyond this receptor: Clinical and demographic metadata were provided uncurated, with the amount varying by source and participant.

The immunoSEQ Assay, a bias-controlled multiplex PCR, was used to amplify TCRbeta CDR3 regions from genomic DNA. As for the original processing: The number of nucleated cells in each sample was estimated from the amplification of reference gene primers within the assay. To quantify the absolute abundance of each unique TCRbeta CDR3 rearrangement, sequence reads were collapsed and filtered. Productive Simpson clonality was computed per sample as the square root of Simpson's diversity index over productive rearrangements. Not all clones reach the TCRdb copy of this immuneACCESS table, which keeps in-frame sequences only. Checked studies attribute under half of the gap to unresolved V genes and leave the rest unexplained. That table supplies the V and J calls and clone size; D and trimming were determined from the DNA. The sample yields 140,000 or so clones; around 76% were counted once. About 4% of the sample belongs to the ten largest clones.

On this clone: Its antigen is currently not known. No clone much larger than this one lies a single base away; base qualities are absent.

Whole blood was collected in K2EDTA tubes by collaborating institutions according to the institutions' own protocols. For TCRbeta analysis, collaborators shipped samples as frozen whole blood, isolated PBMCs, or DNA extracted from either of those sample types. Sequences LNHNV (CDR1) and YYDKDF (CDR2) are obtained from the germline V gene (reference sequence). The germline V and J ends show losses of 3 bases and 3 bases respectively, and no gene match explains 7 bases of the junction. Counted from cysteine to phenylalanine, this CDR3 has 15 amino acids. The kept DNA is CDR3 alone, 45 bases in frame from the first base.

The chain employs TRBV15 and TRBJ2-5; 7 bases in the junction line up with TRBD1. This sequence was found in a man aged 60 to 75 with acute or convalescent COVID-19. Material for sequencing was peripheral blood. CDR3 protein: CATSSRQGREETQYF. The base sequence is TGTGCCACCAGCAGTCGACAGGGAAGAGAAGAGACCCAGTACTTC.